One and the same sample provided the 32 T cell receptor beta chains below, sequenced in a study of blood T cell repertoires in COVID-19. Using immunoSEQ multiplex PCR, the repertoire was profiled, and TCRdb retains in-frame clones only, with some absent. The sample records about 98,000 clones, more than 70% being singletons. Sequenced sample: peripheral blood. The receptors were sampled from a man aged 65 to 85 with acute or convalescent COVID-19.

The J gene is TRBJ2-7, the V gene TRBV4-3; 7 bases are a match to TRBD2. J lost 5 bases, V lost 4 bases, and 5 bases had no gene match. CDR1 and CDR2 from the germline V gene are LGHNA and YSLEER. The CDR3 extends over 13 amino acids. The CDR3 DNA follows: TGCGCCAGCAGCCCACCAGGGAGGGACGAGCAGTACTTC. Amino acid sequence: CASSPPGRDEQYF.

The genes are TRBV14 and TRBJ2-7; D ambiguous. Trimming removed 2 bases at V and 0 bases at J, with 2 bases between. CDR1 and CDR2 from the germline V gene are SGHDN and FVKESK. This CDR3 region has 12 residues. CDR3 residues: CASSQHSYEQYF. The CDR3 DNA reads TGTGCCAGCAGCCAACACTCCTACGAGCAGTACTTC.

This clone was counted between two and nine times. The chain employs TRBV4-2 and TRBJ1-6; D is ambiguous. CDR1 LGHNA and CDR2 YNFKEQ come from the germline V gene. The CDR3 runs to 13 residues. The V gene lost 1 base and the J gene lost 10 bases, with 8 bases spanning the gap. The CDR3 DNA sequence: TGTGCCAGCAGCCAAGCTCCGGGGTCACCCCTCCACTTT. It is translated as CASSQAPGSPLHF.

In DNA form, the CDR3 reads TGTGCCAGCAGCGTCGACGGACAGGGCGGCTATGGCTACACCTTC. This encodes CASSVDGQGGYGYTF. The chain has TRBV9 and TRBJ1-2, with TRBD1 matching 8 bases. The CDR3 spans 15 residues. The V and J ends lost 2 bases and 4 bases, in that order; junction bases with no gene match: 7. Germline CDR1 is SGDLS and CDR2 is YYNGEE.

CDR3 sequence reads: CASSFQGELFF. The CDR3 DNA is TGTGCCAGCAGTTTCCAGGGGGAGCTGTTTTTT. The genes are TRBV28 and TRBJ2-2; no definite D call. The V and J ends lost 3 bases and 8 bases respectively, with 4 bases between them. Germline loops: CDR1 MDHEN, CDR2 SYDVKM. This CDR3 is 11 amino acids long. The full variable domain, completed using reference TRBV28 and TRBJ2-2, is DVKVTQSSRYLVKRTGEKVFLECVQDMDHENMFWYRQDPGLGLRLIYFSYDVKMKEKGDIPEGYSVSREKKERFSLILESASTNQTSMYLCASSFQGELFFGEGSRLTVL.

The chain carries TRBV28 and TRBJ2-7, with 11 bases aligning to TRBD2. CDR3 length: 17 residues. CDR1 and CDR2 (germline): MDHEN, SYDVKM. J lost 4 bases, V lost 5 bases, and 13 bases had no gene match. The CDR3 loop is CASSPFTTSGKGYEQYF. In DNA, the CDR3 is TGTGCCAGCAGTCCCTTCACGACTAGCGGGAAGGGGTACGAGCAGTACTTC.

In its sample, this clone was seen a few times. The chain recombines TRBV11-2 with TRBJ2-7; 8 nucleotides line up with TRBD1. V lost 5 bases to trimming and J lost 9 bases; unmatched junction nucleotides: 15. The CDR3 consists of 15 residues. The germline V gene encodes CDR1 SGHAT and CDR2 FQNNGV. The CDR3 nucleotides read TGTGCCAGCAGCCCCCGTGGGCAGGGGGCGGCGGGGCAGTACTTC. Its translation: CASSPRGQGAAGQYF. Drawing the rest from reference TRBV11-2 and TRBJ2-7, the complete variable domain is EAGVAQSPRYKIIEKRQSVAFWCNPISGHATLYWYQQILGQGPKLLIQFQNNGVVDDSQLPKDRFSAERLKGVDSTLKIQPAKLEDSAVYLCASSPRGQGAAGQYFGPGTRLTVT.

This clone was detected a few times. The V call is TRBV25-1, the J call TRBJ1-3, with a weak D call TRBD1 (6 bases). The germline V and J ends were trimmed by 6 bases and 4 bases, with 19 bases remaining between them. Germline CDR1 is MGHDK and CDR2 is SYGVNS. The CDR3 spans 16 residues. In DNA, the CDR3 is TGTGCCAGCAGCCTACCGGGGGGGCTAACGGGAAACACCATATATTTT. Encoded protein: CASSLPGGLTGNTIYF. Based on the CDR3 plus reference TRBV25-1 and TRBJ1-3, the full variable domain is EADIYQTPRYLVIGTGKKITLECSQTMGHDKMYWYQQDPGMELHLIHYSYGVNSTEKGDLSSESTVSRIRTEHFPLTLESARPSHTSQYLCASSLPGGLTGNTIYFGEGSWLTVV.

The CDR3 nucleotides read TGTGCCAGCAGCCCCGGGGTGGGCGGGGAGCTGTTTTTT. Encoded protein: CASSPGVGGELFF. The J gene is TRBJ2-2, the V gene TRBV7-2; weak D call: TRBD2 (5 bases). The CDR3 consists of 13 residues. Germline-derived CDR1 and CDR2 are SGHTA and FQGNSA. Trimming cost V 5 bases and J 7 bases, with 11 bases left between them.

For the CDR3, the DNA is TGTGCCAGCAGCGTAGAAGGGAGAAGCGCAGATACGCAGTATTTT. Translating it yields CASSVEGRSADTQYF. The chain links TRBV9 to TRBJ2-3; a weak D match, TRBD2 (5 bases). V lost 0 bases, J lost 4 bases, and 12 bases lay in between. The CDR3 runs to 15 residues. From germline, CDR1 is SGDLS and CDR2 YYNGEE.

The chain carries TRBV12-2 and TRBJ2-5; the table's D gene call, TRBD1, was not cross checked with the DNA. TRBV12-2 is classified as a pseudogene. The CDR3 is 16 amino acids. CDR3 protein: CASRLAHPGDQETQYF. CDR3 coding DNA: TGTGCAAGTCGCTTAGCGCACCCAGGGGACCAAGAGACCCAGTACTTC.

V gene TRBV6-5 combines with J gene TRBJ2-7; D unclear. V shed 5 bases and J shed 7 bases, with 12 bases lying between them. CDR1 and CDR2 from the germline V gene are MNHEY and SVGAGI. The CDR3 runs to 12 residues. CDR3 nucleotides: TGTGCCAGCAGTCCCAACCGGCGGGAGCAGTACTTC. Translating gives CASSPNRREQYF.

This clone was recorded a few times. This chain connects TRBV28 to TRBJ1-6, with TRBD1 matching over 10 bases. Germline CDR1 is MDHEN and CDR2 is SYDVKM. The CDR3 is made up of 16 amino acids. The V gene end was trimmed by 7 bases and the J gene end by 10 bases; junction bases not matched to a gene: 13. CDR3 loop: CASTEPRDRGVSPLHF. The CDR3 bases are TGTGCCAGCACCGAGCCCCGGGACAGGGGCGTATCACCCCTCCACTTT. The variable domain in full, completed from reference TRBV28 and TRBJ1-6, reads DVKVTQSSRYLVKRTGEKVFLECVQDMDHENMFWYRQDPGLGLRLIYFSYDVKMKEKGDIPEGYSVSREKKERFSLILESASTNQTSMYLCASTEPRDRGVSPLHFGNGTRLTVT.

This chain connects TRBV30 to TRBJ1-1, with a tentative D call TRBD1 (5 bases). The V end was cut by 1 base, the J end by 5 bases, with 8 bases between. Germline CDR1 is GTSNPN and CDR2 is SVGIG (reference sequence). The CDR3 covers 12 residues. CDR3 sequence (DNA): TGTGCCTGGAGTGCAGGGAGGACTGAAGCTTTCTTT. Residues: CAWSAGRTEAFF.

CDR3 residues: CATTYEQYF. In DNA, the CDR3 is TGTGCCACCACCTACGAGCAGTACTTC. The chain links TRBV28 to TRBJ2-7; the D is unclear. Germline loops: CDR1 MDHEN, CDR2 SYDVKM. V was pared by 10 bases and J by 2 bases, with 3 bases between. This CDR3 is built from 9 residues.

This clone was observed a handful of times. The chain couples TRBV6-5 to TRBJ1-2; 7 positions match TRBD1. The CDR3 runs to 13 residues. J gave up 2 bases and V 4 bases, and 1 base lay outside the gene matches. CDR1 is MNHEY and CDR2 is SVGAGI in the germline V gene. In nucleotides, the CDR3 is TGTGCCAGCAGTTCACAGGGGAACTATGGCTACACCTTC. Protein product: CASSSQGNYGYTF.

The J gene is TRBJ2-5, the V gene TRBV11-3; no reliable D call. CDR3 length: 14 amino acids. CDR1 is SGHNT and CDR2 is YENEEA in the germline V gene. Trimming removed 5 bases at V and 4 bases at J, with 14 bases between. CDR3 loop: CASSLTPGRETQYF. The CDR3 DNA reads TGTGCCAGCAGCCTAACCCCGGGTAGAGAGACCCAGTACTTC. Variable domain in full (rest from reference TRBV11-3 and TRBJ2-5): EAGVVQSPRYKIIEKKQPVAFWCNPISGHNTLYWYLQNLGQGPELLIRYENEEAVDDSQLPKDRFSAERLKGVDSTLKIQPAELGDSAVYLCASSLTPGRETQYFGPGTRLLVL.

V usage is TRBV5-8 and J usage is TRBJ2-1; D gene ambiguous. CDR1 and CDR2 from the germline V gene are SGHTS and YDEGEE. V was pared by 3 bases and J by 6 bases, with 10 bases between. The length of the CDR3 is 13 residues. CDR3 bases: TGTGCCAGCAGCTCGCTGGCCCGCAATGAGCAGTTCTTC. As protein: CASSSLARNEQFF.

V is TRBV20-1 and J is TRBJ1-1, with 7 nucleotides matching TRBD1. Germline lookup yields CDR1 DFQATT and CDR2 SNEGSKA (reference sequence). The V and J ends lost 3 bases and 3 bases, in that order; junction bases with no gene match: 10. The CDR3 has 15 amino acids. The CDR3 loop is CSASDPRQGDTEAFF. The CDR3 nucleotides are TGCAGTGCTAGTGACCCTCGACAGGGAGACACTGAAGCTTTCTTT.

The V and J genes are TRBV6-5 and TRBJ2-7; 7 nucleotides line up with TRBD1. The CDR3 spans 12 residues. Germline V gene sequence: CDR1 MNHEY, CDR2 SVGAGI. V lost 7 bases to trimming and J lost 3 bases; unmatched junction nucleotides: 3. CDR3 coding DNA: TGTGCCAGCAAGGGGGCCGTCTACGAGCAGTACTTC. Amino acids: CASKGAVYEQYF.

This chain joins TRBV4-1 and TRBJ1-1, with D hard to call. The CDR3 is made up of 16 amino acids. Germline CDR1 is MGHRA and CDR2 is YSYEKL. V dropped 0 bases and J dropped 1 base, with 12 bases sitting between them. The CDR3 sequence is CASSQDSAGGNTEAFF. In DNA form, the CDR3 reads TGCGCCAGCAGCCAAGATTCGGCGGGAGGGAACACTGAAGCTTTCTTT.

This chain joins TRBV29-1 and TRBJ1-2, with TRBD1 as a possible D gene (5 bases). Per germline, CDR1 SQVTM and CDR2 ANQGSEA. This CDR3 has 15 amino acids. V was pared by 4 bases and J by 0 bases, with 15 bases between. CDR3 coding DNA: TGCAGCGTTGTGGGGGGACTCCAAGCTAACTATGGCTACACCTTC. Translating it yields CSVVGGLQANYGYTF. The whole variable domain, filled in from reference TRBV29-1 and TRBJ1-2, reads SAVISQKPSRDICQRGTSLTIQCQVDSQVTMMFWYRQQPGQSLTLIATANQGSEATYESGFVIDKFPISRPNLTFSTLTVSNMSPEDSSIYLCSVVGGLQANYGYTFGSGTRLTVV.

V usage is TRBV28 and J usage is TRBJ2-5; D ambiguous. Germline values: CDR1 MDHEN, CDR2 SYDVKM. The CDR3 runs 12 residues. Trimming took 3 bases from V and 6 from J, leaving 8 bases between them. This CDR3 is CASSFLDKTQYF. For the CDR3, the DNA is TGTGCCAGCAGTTTCTTAGACAAGACCCAGTACTTC.

DNA of the CDR3: TGTGCCAGTAGCCCCCGCTTGGAGGCTCGGGAAGGCTACACCTTC. Translated: CASSPRLEAREGYTF. This chain uses TRBV19 with TRBJ1-2; the D is unclear. Per germline, CDR1 LNHDA and CDR2 SQIVND (reference sequence). The CDR3 totals 15 residues. The germline V and J ends were trimmed by 6 bases and 8 bases, with 22 bases remaining between them.

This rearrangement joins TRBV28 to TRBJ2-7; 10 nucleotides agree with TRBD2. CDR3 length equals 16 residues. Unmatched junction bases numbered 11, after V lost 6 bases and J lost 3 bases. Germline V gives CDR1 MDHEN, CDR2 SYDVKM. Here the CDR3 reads CASRNTASGRGYEQYF. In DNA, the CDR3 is TGTGCCAGCAGAAACACCGCTAGCGGGAGAGGCTACGAGCAGTACTTC.

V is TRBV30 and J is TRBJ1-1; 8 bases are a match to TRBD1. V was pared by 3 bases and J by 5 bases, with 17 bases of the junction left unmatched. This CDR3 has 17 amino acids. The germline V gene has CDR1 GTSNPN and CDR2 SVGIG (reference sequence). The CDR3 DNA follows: TGTGCCTGGAGGGGGGGTACCGGACAGGGAGGAGGGACTGAAGCTTTCTTT. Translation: CAWRGGTGQGGGTEAFF.

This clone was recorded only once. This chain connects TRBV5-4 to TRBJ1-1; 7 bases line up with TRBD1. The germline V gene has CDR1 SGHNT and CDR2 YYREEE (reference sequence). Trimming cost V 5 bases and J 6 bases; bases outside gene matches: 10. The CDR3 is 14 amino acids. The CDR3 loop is CASRHTGEEPEAFF. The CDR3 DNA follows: TGTGCCAGCAGGCATACAGGGGAAGAACCTGAAGCTTTCTTT.

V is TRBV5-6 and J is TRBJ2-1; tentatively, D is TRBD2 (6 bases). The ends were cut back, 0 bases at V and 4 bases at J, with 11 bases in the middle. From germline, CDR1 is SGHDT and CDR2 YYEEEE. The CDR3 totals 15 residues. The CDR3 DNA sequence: TGTGCCAGCAGCTTGGTGGGGAGGCGGTACAATGAGCAGTTCTTC. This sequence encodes CASSLVGRRYNEQFF. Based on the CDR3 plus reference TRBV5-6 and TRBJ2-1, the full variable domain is DAGVTQSPTHLIKTRGQQVTLRCSPKSGHDTVSWYQQALGQGPQFIFQYYEEEERQRGNFPDRFSGHQFPNYSSELNVNALLLGDSALYLCASSLVGRRYNEQFFGPGTRLTVL.

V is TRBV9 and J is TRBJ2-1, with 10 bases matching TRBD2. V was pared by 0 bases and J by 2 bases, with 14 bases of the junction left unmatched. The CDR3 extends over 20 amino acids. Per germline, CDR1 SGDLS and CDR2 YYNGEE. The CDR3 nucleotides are TGTGCCAGCAGCGTAGGGATCCTTCTCCGGACTAGCGGAGCCTACAATGAGCAGTTCTTC. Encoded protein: CASSVGILLRTSGAYNEQFF. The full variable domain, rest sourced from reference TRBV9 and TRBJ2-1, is DSGVTQTPKHLITATGQRVTLRCSPRSGDLSVYWYQQSLDQGLQFLIQYYNGEERAKGNILERFSAQQFPDLHSELNLSSLELGDSALYFCASSVGILLRTSGAYNEQFFGPGTRLTVL.

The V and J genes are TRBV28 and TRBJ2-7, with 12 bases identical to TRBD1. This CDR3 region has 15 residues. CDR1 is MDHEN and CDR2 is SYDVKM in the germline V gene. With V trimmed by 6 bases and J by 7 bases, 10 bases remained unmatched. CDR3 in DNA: TGTGCCAGCAGCCGCCTCGGGACAGGGGGCGGGGAGCAGTACTTC. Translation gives CASSRLGTGGGEQYF.

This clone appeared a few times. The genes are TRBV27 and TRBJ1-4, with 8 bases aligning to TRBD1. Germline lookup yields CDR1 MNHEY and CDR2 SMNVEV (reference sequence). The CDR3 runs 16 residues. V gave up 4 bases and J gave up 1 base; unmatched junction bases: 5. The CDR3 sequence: CASSWSGQGTNEKLFF. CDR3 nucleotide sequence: TGTGCCAGCAGTTGGAGTGGACAGGGAACTAATGAAAAACTGTTTTTT.

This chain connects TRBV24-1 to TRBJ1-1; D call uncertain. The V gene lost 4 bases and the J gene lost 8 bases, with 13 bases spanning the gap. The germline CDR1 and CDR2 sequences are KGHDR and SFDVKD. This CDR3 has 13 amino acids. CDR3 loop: CATSDTLAREAFF. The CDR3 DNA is TGTGCCACCAGTGACACCCTCGCCAGGGAAGCTTTCTTT.